Below are 25 T cell receptor beta chains sequenced from a single sample in a study of CD8 T cells in ankylosing spondylitis. TCRdb processed the 5' RACE reads anew with MiXCR; each CDR3 protein has one entry. The sample has 200,000 to 250,000 distinct CDR3 sequences, more than 25% seen once. Sample: blood, either unsorted or a sorted T cell fraction (not recorded which). The receptors originated from a male donor with ankylosing spondylitis or in good health (not recorded which).

This chain uses TRBV5-4 with TRBJ2-7; 14 bases are shared with TRBD2. V gave up 0 bases and J gave up 5 bases; unmatched junction bases: 16. CDR1 is SGHNT, CDR2 YYREEE, per germline (reference sequence). This CDR3 has 20 residues. This CDR3 is CASSLGPQTSGRANNHEQYF. The CDR3 coding sequence is TGTGCCAGCAGCTTGGGCCCCCAGACTAGCGGGAGGGCCAACAACCACGAGCAGTACTTC.

At least ten counts were recorded for this clonotype. The CDR3 here is CASSLGLRGETQYF. In nucleotides, the CDR3 is TGTGCCAGCAGCTTAGGCCTAAGGGGAGAGACCCAGTACTTC. V is TRBV13 and J is TRBJ2-5; D is perhaps TRBD1 (5 bases). From germline, CDR1 is PRHDT and CDR2 FYEKMQ (reference sequence). The CDR3 length is 14 residues. Trimming removed 0 bases from V and 4 bases from J, with 9 bases in between. Together with reference TRBV13 and TRBJ2-5, the CDR3 gives the full variable domain: AAGVIQSPRHLIKEKRETATLKCYPIPRHDTVYWYQQGPGQDPQFLISFYEKMQSDKGSIPDRFSAQQFSDYHSELNMSSLELGDSALYFCASSLGLRGETQYFGPGTRLLVL.

The chain links TRBV20-1 to TRBJ2-7, with TRBD2 identical over 13 bases. Germline V CDR1 and CDR2: DFQATT, SNEGSKA (reference sequence). With V trimmed by 5 bases and J by 2 bases, 0 bases remained unmatched. The CDR3 has 13 residues. Written as DNA, the CDR3 is TGCAGTGCTGGGACTAGCGGGACCTACGAGCAGTACTTC. This sequence encodes CSAGTSGTYEQYF.

In this sample, this clonotype turned up many times. The chain is built from TRBV24-1 and TRBJ2-1, with 10 bases fitting TRBD1. The germline V gene encodes CDR1 KGHDR and CDR2 SFDVKD. With V trimmed by 2 bases and J by 6 bases, 6 bases remained unmatched. The CDR3 has 16 residues. DNA of the CDR3: TGTGCCACCAGTGATTCGAGGGGACAGGGGCTCAATGAGCAGTTCTTC. Protein product: CATSDSRGQGLNEQFF.

At least ten counts were recorded for this clonotype. This chain links TRBV20-1 with TRBJ2-7, with 10 bases aligning to TRBD2. Losses at the gene ends were 5 bases for V and 3 bases for J; bases not matched to a gene: 4. The CDR3 loop spans 13 amino acids. Germline V gene lookup returns CDR1 DFQATT and CDR2 SNEGSKA (reference sequence). The CDR3 DNA reads TGCAGTGCTGCTAGCGGGAGTATCTACGAGCAGTACTTC. It encodes CSAASGSIYEQYF.

Concerning this clonotype: This may come from a read error, since a much larger clone is one base off. The CDR3 ends on some other residue instead of the conserved phenylalanine or tryptophan, so this is likely a read error. The V and J genes are TRBV20-1 and TRBJ2-4, with 10 bases matching TRBD1. After removal of 4 bases from V and 3 bases from J, the junction contained 9 bases not matched to a gene. Germline CDR1 is DFQATT and CDR2 is SNEGSKA (reference sequence). This CDR3 region has 16 residues. The CDR3 region has the DNA TGCAGTGCTACCAACGACAGGGGGCGAGTCAAAAACATTCAGTACGTC. Translated, it gives CSATNDRGRVKNIQYV.

The V call is TRBV20-1, the J call TRBJ2-5, with 7 bases matching TRBD1. The CDR3 is made up of 13 amino acids. Germline-derived CDR1 and CDR2 are DFQATT and SNEGSKA (reference sequence). Trimming at V came to 3 bases and at J to 3 bases, leaving 4 bases not matched to a gene. CDR3 region: CSASGTAKETQYF. The CDR3 DNA reads as TGCAGTGCTAGTGGGACAGCCAAAGAGACCCAGTACTTC.

This clonotype was detected only once. This may come from a read error, since a much larger clone is one base off. The V call is TRBV7-2, the J call TRBJ2-4; D is undetermined. Germline loops: CDR1 SGHTA, CDR2 FQGNSA. The germline V and J ends were trimmed by 4 bases and 5 bases, with 3 bases remaining between them. The CDR3 covers 11 residues. The CDR3 DNA sequence: TGTGCCAGCAGCTCGGAAAACATTCAGTACTTC. It encodes CASSSENIQYF. The whole variable domain, remainder taken from reference TRBV7-2 and TRBJ2-4, is GAGVSQSPSNKVTEKGKDVELRCDPISGHTALYWYRQSLGQGLEFLIYFQGNSAPDKSGLPSDRFSAERTGGSVSTLTIQRTQQEDSAVYLCASSSENIQYFGAGTRLSVL.

With respect to this clonotype: Relative to the germline gene, one junction end is altered; a read error may explain this. The gene calls are TRBV3-1 and TRBJ2-5, with 11 nucleotides matching TRBD2. This CDR3 has 17 residues. Per germline, CDR1 LGHDT and CDR2 YNNKEL (reference sequence). The CDR3 nucleotides are TGTGCCACCAGCCAAGATTTAGCGGGAGGGGCCGGCGTGACCCAGTACTTC. It codes for CATSQDLAGGAGVTQYF.

This clonotype appeared a few times. This chain joins TRBV5-4 and TRBJ2-1; D is ambiguous. The CDR3 spans 15 residues. Trimming left V 2 bases short and J 0 bases short, with 9 bases between. Per the germline V gene, CDR1 is SGHNT and CDR2 is YYREEE (reference sequence). The CDR3 loop reads CASSLEASSYNEQFF. The CDR3 bases are TGTGCCAGCAGCTTAGAGGCGAGCTCCTACAATGAGCAGTTCTTC.

This clonotype showed up many times. V gene TRBV29-1 combines with J gene TRBJ2-3; 10 bases match TRBD1. With V trimmed by 7 bases and J by 0 bases, 4 bases remained unmatched. Germline CDR1 SQVTM, CDR2 ANQGSEA. CDR3 size: 14 residues. The CDR3 here is CSARQGASTDTQYF. In DNA, the CDR3 is TGCAGCGCCCGACAGGGGGCGAGCACAGATACGCAGTATTTT.

The V call is TRBV6-1, the J call TRBJ1-5; TRBD1 matches at 7 bases. The trim removed 5 bases at V and 4 bases at J, leaving 5 bases unmatched. Germline CDR1 MNHNS, CDR2 SASEGT. The CDR3 has 14 amino acids. The CDR3 here is CASSRDSRNQPQHF. CDR3 coding DNA: TGTGCCAGCAGTCGGGACAGCCGTAATCAGCCCCAGCATTTT.

This clonotype came up many times. V and J are TRBV28 and TRBJ2-5; D not certain. The V end was cut by 1 base, the J end by 1 base, with 7 bases between. The CDR3 totals 14 residues. Germline V lookup: CDR1 MDHEN, CDR2 SYDVKM. DNA for the CDR3: TGTGCCAGCAGTTTATCAGGAGCCCAAGAGACCCAGTACTTC. Translating gives CASSLSGAQETQYF.

This clonotype was seen only a few times. V and J are TRBV5-1 and TRBJ2-7, with D perhaps being TRBD1 or TRBD2 (5 bases each). This CDR3 contains 13 residues. From germline, CDR1 is SGHRS and CDR2 YFSETQ. The ends were cut back, 3 bases at V and 3 bases at J, with 10 bases in the middle. The CDR3 is CASSWDARYEQYF. The CDR3 DNA sequence: TGCGCCAGCAGCTGGGACGCCCGCTACGAGCAGTACTTC.

This sequence joins TRBV6-1 and TRBJ2-3, with D perhaps TRBD2 (5 bases). CDR3 size: 15 residues. V was clipped by 7 bases and J by 10 bases, with 24 bases between them. Germline-derived CDR1 and CDR2 are MNHNS and SASEGT. The CDR3 spells CASTRTVAHKGSQYF. The CDR3 bases are TGTGCCAGCACCCGGACTGTAGCGCACAAGGGATCGCAGTATTTT.

This clonotype was seen more than once but under ten times. This chain uses TRBV7-2 with TRBJ2-1, with D perhaps matching TRBD2 (5 bases). CDR1 and CDR2 (germline): SGHTA, FQGNSA. V was cut by 0 bases and J by 4 bases, with 10 bases left in between. The CDR3 contains 15 residues. The CDR3 region is CASSLAVAPYNEQFF. The CDR3 region has the DNA TGTGCCAGCAGCTTAGCGGTAGCGCCGTACAATGAGCAGTTCTTC.

The sample holds many counts of this clonotype. The chain uses TRBV5-1 and TRBJ2-7, with 10 bases identical to TRBD1. The CDR3 sequence is 15 residues long. Germline CDR1 reads SGHRS; CDR2 reads YFSETQ. V trimming: 3 bases; J trimming: 8 bases; junction bases outside the gene matches: 11. CDR3 amino acids: CASSSSGTGVLQQYF. For the CDR3, the DNA is TGCGCCAGCAGCTCATCCGGGACAGGGGTTCTACAGCAGTACTTC.

This clonotype was recorded a few times. The chain employs TRBV12-3 or TRBV12-4 and TRBJ2-7; 7 nucleotides agree with TRBD1. J was trimmed by 1 base and V by 5 bases; bases with no gene match: 11. The CDR3 extends over 16 amino acids. The CDR3 bases are TGTGCCAGCAGTGAAGGGACAGCCTTTGAGTCCTACGAGCAGTACTTC. This encodes CASSEGTAFESYEQYF.

This clonotype was counted many times. The chain is built from TRBV20-1 and TRBJ2-7; tentatively, D is TRBD2 (6 bases). The germline CDR1 and CDR2 sequences are DFQATT and SNEGSKA (reference sequence). Trimming took off 2 bases at V and 5 bases at J, with 19 bases between the two ends. The CDR3 extends over 15 amino acids. The CDR3 spells CSARFPQPRENEQYF. The CDR3 DNA reads as TGCAGTGCTAGATTCCCTCAGCCTCGGGAGAACGAGCAGTACTTC.

This clonotype was detected many times. V usage is TRBV4-2 and J usage is TRBJ2-1, with 8 bases matching TRBD2. The CDR3 runs 19 residues. V lost 3 bases to trimming and J lost 5 bases; unmatched junction nucleotides: 18. CDR1 and CDR2 from the germline V gene are LGHNA and YNFKEQ. The CDR3 sequence is CASSQLRVLAGRGDNEQFF. The DNA for the CDR3 is TGTGCCAGCAGCCAGCTTAGGGTCCTGGCCGGGAGGGGCGACAATGAGCAGTTCTTC.

The chain joins TRBV20-1 to TRBJ2-5; unclear D gene. Germline V gene lookup returns CDR1 DFQATT and CDR2 SNEGSKA (reference sequence). The germline V and J ends were trimmed by 3 bases and 5 bases, with 10 bases remaining between them. The CDR3 has 12 amino acids. CDR3 amino acids: CSASGLVETQYF. In DNA, the CDR3 is TGCAGTGCTAGTGGGCTAGTGGAGACCCAGTACTTC.

The chain joins TRBV11-2 to TRBJ2-5, with 7 nucleotides matching TRBD1. Germline values: CDR1 SGHAT, CDR2 FQNNGV. V shed 4 bases, J shed 0 bases, and the junction held 14 bases outside the gene matches. This CDR3 region has 18 residues. The chain's CDR3 is CASSSLLTGTADQETQYF. DNA for the CDR3: TGTGCCAGCAGCTCACTACTGACCGGGACAGCCGACCAAGAGACCCAGTACTTC.

This clonotype was observed many times. The rearrangement uses TRBV4-1 and TRBJ1-3; D uncertain. The length of the CDR3 is 16 residues. Per the germline V gene, CDR1 is MGHRA and CDR2 is YSYEKL. V lost 1 base and J lost 2, with 12 bases in between. CDR3: CASSQVSVTAGNTIYF. The DNA of the CDR3 is TGCGCCAGCAGCCAAGTGAGCGTGACGGCTGGAAACACCATATATTTT.

This clonotype was recorded a few times. The chain joins TRBV29-1 to TRBJ2-1; D may be TRBD1 (6 bases). CDR3 size: 15 residues. Per the germline V gene, CDR1 is SQVTM and CDR2 is ANQGSEA. V lost 6 bases to trimming and J lost 0 bases, with 15 bases between them. CDR3 protein: CSVVGHPSSYNEQFF. The CDR3 DNA is TGCAGCGTCGTGGGACACCCGAGCTCCTACAATGAGCAGTTCTTC.

Worth noting for this clonotype: One end of the junction fails to match germline, which may point to a read error. V is TRBV20-1 and J is TRBJ2-1; TRBD2 is a possible D gene (5 bases). The CDR3 is made up of 16 amino acids. Per germline, CDR1 DFQATT and CDR2 SNEGSKA (reference sequence). Written as DNA, the CDR3 is TGCAGTGTTAGAGATATTGGGAGCCACTCCTACAATGAGCAGTTCTTC. Translating gives CSVRDIGSHSYNEQFF.